The 16 T cell receptor beta chains given below trace back to one sample, sequenced in a study of regulatory and conventional T cells in RAG deficiency. Generated by immunoSEQ multiplex PCR, the TCRdb table keeps only in-frame clones and is missing some. Of tens of thousands of clones in the sample, about 89% were seen once. The same sample was also studied in work on regulatory T cells. From that study: The primer mix had 52 TRBV and 13 TRBJ primers.

Sequenced: CD8+ T cells sorted from blood. Receptors were obtained from a human donor in good health.

This chain uses TRBV7-6 with TRBJ1-1; D remains unclear. Per the germline V gene, CDR1 is SGHVS and CDR2 is FNYEAQ. CDR3 size: 13 residues. The V gene lost 5 bases and the J gene lost 0 bases, with 7 bases spanning the gap. DNA of the CDR3: TGTGCCAGCAGCCGCCGGATGAACACTGAAGCTTTCTTT. Protein: CASSRRMNTEAFF.

The chain uses TRBV5-4 and TRBJ2-2, with a weak D call TRBD1 (5 bases). The CDR3 spans 16 residues. Looked up from germline, CDR1 is SGHNT and CDR2 is YYREEE (reference sequence). V dropped 0 bases and J dropped 1 base, with 10 bases sitting between them. CDR3 nucleotide sequence: TGTGCCAGCAGCTTGGACTTGACAGTGAACACCGGGGAGCTGTTTTTT. Translated: CASSLDLTVNTGELFF.

The V call is TRBV5-1, the J call TRBJ1-2, with 9 bases fitting TRBD1. V shed 3 bases and J 0 bases; nucleotides not matched to a gene: 9. Germline V gene sequence: CDR1 SGHRS, CDR2 YFSETQ. This CDR3 region has 17 residues. The CDR3 DNA sequence: TGCGCCAGCAGCTCCTGGGGACAGGGCCTCACTAACTATGGCTACACCTTC. Translated: CASSSWGQGLTNYGYTF.

This rearrangement joins TRBV27 to TRBJ2-7, with D possibly TRBD2 on 5 matching bases. The CDR3 has 13 amino acids. Deletions cut 3 bases from V and 2 bases from J, with 8 bases between. CDR1 and CDR2 from the germline V gene are MNHEY and SMNVEV (reference sequence). CDR3 nucleotides: TGTGCCAGCAGTTTTGGGGAGACCTACGAGCAGTACTTC. As protein: CASSFGETYEQYF.

The V call is TRBV5-4, the J call TRBJ2-5; D may be TRBD2 (5 bases). Per germline, CDR1 SGHNT and CDR2 YYREEE (reference sequence). Between the trimmed V and J ends, which lost 0 bases and 0 bases, there was a span of 18 bases. The CDR3 is 18 residues long. CDR3 amino acids: CASSLGPLLVPNQETQYF. CDR3 DNA: TGTGCCAGCAGCTTGGGGCCCCTACTAGTGCCGAACCAAGAGACCCAGTACTTC.

The chain has TRBV6-1 and TRBJ2-1; maybe TRBD2 (6 bases). CDR1 and CDR2 (germline): MNHNS, SASEGT. Trimming took off 4 bases at V and 6 bases at J, with 10 bases between the two ends. The CDR3 is made up of 13 amino acids. In nucleotides, the CDR3 is TGTGCCAGCAGTGGCGGGGATCCCAATGAGCAGTTCTTC. Translated, it gives CASSGGDPNEQFF.

V is TRBV28 and J is TRBJ1-1, with a tentative D call TRBD1 (5 bases). This CDR3 region has 11 residues. V was clipped by 10 bases and J by 6 bases, with 12 bases between them. The V gene's germline CDR1 is MDHEN and CDR2 SYDVKM. The CDR3 loop is CAISGRSEAFF. The CDR3 DNA follows: TGTGCCATCTCGGGGCGATCTGAAGCTTTCTTT. The full variable domain, rest sourced from reference TRBV28 and TRBJ1-1, is DVKVTQSSRYLVKRTGEKVFLECVQDMDHENMFWYRQDPGLGLRLIYFSYDVKMKEKGDIPEGYSVSREKKERFSLILESASTNQTSMYLCAISGRSEAFFGQGTRLTVV.

V is TRBV30 and J is TRBJ1-3; TRBD1 is a possible D gene (6 bases). The germline CDR1 and CDR2 sequences are GTSNPN and SVGIG (reference sequence). The CDR3 sequence is 16 residues long. With 2 bases removed from V and 4 bases from J, the gap between germline ends came to 18 bases. CDR3 region: CAWSSSTGSSGNTIYF. In nucleotides, the CDR3 is TGTGCCTGGAGTTCCTCAACAGGGTCCTCCGGAAACACCATATATTTT.

The chain recombines TRBV29-1 with TRBJ2-1; D unclear. V was clipped by 0 bases and J by 5 bases, with 17 bases between them. Germline values: CDR1 SQVTM, CDR2 ANQGSEA. The CDR3 runs to 16 residues. The CDR3 DNA reads TGCAGCGTTGAAGATCCACCCGCGGTAGCAGACAATGAGCAGTTCTTC. As protein: CSVEDPPAVADNEQFF.

The rearrangement links TRBV5-1 to TRBJ2-2; the D gene is possibly TRBD1 (5 bases). V dropped 5 bases and J dropped 4 bases, with 12 bases sitting between them. The germline V gene has CDR1 SGHRS and CDR2 YFSETQ. This CDR3 comprises 14 residues. CDR3 in amino acids: CASRDTLGTGELFF. CDR3 DNA sequence: TGCGCCAGCAGGGACACCCTGGGCACCGGGGAGCTGTTTTTT.

This clone was observed once. The rearrangement joins TRBV5-1 to TRBJ2-2; TRBD1 is a possible D gene (5 bases). This CDR3 contains 16 residues. Germline loops: CDR1 SGHRS, CDR2 YFSETQ. V lost 2 bases, J lost 0 bases, and 11 bases lay in between. CDR3 loop: CASSLGDSSNTGELFF. The CDR3, as DNA: TGCGCCAGCAGCTTAGGAGACAGCTCGAACACCGGGGAGCTGTTTTTT.

V is TRBV5-4 and J is TRBJ2-7; 7 nucleotides line up with TRBD2. V trimming: 2 bases; J trimming: 3 bases; junction bases outside the gene matches: 2. CDR3 size: 13 residues. CDR1 is SGHNT and CDR2 is YYREEE in the germline V gene (reference sequence). The CDR3 sequence is CASSFGGGYEQYF. DNA for the CDR3: TGTGCCAGCAGCTTTGGCGGGGGCTACGAGCAGTACTTC.

V gene TRBV14 combines with J gene TRBJ2-2; TRBD2 agrees at 8 bases. The CDR3 loop spans 18 amino acids. Trimming took 4 bases from V and 2 from J; bases not matched to a gene: 12. CDR1 and CDR2 from the germline V gene are SGHDN and FVKESK. The CDR3 is CASSPERGGPFNTGELFF. The CDR3 nucleotides read TGTGCCAGCAGCCCAGAACGGGGGGGCCCCTTTAACACCGGGGAGCTGTTTTTT.

About this clone: Other nucleotide sequences in the sample specify the same CDR3. The chain is built from TRBV6-5 and TRBJ1-1, with D unclear. In germline, CDR1 is MNHEY, CDR2 SVGAGI. Trimming took off 3 bases at V and 1 base at J, with 6 bases between the two ends. CDR3 size: 13 residues. The CDR3 loop reads CASSYGRNTEAFF. The CDR3 nucleotides are TGTGCCAGCAGTTATGGGAGGAACACTGAAGCTTTCTTT.

This clone was seen only once. The chain is built from TRBV7-9 and TRBJ1-5, with D hard to call. V gave up 1 base and J gave up 2 bases, with 9 bases separating them. The V gene's germline CDR1 is SEHNR and CDR2 FQNEAQ (reference sequence). The CDR3 runs 15 residues. DNA of the CDR3: TGTGCCAGCAGCTTAGGGAGTAGCGGCAATCAGCCCCAGCATTTT. It encodes CASSLGSSGNQPQHF.

The rearrangement joins TRBV7-2 to TRBJ2-7, with TRBD1 matching over 11 bases. The CDR3 contains 15 residues. The ends lost 7 bases at V and 4 bases at J; junction bases unmatched: 9. Germline CDR1 and CDR2: SGHTA and FQGNSA. CDR3 in amino acids: CASTNGDRGVYEQYF. In DNA, the CDR3 is TGTGCCAGCACCAACGGGGACAGGGGGGTTTACGAGCAGTACTTC.